The next 26 T cell receptor beta chains were all read from a single sample in a study of cytomegalovirus exposure and HLA in healthy donors. Researchers ran the PCR with 60 Vbeta and 13 Jbeta primers. The assay was immunoSEQ multiplex PCR, and TCRdb's table has in-frame clones only and misses some. This specimen shows some 70,000 clones; the ten leading clones hold about 0.83%. The material sequenced was PBMCs. The receptor source for this set is a boy aged 5-17 years in good health and CMV-seronegative.

CDR3 DNA: TGTGCCAGCTCACAGGGACAGACCTACGAGCAGTACTTC. Its protein is CASSQGQTYEQYF. The V and J genes are TRBV18 and TRBJ2-7, with 7 bases aligning to TRBD1. The CDR3 runs to 13 residues. The V segment lost 4 bases and the J segment 2 bases; nucleotides outside the gene matches: 2. Germline loops: CDR1 KGHSH, CDR2 LQKENI.

The chain joins TRBV30 to TRBJ2-7, with D possibly matching TRBD1 (5 bases). This CDR3 has 14 residues. Germline CDR1 GTSNPN, CDR2 SVGIG (reference sequence). V dropped 4 bases and J dropped 6 bases, with 19 bases sitting between them. The CDR3 sequence: CAWNRRAGKGEQYF. CDR3 sequence (DNA): TGTGCCTGGAACCGAAGGGCAGGGAAGGGCGAGCAGTACTTC.

For the CDR3, the DNA is TGTGCCAGCGCGGGGGGAGATACGCAGTATTTT. This encodes CASAGGDTQYF. This chain joins TRBV7-3 and TRBJ2-3, with 8 bases that match TRBD2. The J segment lost 5 bases and the V segment lost 8 bases, leaving 0 bases of the junction unmatched. CDR1 SGHTA and CDR2 FQGTGA come from the germline V gene. CDR3 length: 11 residues.

The rearrangement joins TRBV11-3 to TRBJ1-1, with a possible D match to TRBD1 (5 bases). Trimming removed 1 base at V and 3 bases at J, with 12 bases between. The CDR3 covers 15 residues. Germline V CDR1 and CDR2: SGHNT, YENEEA. The CDR3 region has the DNA TGTGCCAGCAGCTTAGGAGCAGGGTGGGACACTGAAGCTTTCTTT. Translation: CASSLGAGWDTEAFF.

The rearrangement joins TRBV20-1 to TRBJ1-2; 8 bases line up with TRBD1. The CDR3 has 11 amino acids. The germline CDR1 and CDR2 sequences are DFQATT and SNEGSKA (reference sequence). V lost 6 bases, J lost 14 bases, and 11 bases stayed unmatched. DNA of the CDR3: TGCAGTGCCGGACAGGGTTTAGTAAAGACCTTC. It is translated as CSAGQGLVKTF.

This chain connects TRBV6-5 to TRBJ1-2, with D possibly TRBD1 on 5 matching bases. The CDR3 sequence is 14 residues long. V lost 6 bases and J lost 4, with 15 bases in between. CDR1 is MNHEY, CDR2 SVGAGI, per germline. CDR3 bases: TGTGCCAGCAGGCCGACGACAGCCTCCTATGGCTACACCTTC. Encoded protein: CASRPTTASYGYTF.

The chain employs TRBV5-4 and TRBJ1-1, with a tentative D call TRBD1 (6 bases). This CDR3 is built from 16 residues. The germline V gene has CDR1 SGHNT and CDR2 YYREEE (reference sequence). With 0 bases removed from V and 5 bases from J, the gap between germline ends came to 17 bases. CDR3 coding DNA: TGTGCCAGCAGCTTGGGTATGGGGACACGGAAAACTGAAGCTTTCTTT. Protein product: CASSLGMGTRKTEAFF. Variable domain in full (rest from reference TRBV5-4 and TRBJ1-1): ETGVTQSPTHLIKTRGQQVTLRCSSQSGHNTVSWYQQALGQGPQFIFQYYREEENGRGNFPPRFSGLQFPNYSSELNVNALELDDSALYLCASSLGMGTRKTEAFFGQGTRLTVV.

V gene TRBV7-8 combines with J gene TRBJ1-1; TRBD1 is a possible D gene (5 bases). V lost 1 base to trimming and J lost 0 bases, with 9 bases between them. Per the germline V gene, CDR1 is SGHVS and CDR2 is FQNEAQ. The CDR3 is made up of 15 amino acids. The chain's CDR3 is CASSLVSGLNTEAFF. In nucleotides, the CDR3 is TGTGCCAGCAGCTTAGTTTCAGGGTTGAACACTGAAGCTTTCTTT.

The chain links TRBV4-1 to TRBJ2-1; D call uncertain. Germline values: CDR1 MGHRA, CDR2 YSYEKL. The CDR3 sequence is 15 residues long. Trimming left V 1 base short and J 4 bases short, with 11 bases between. This chain's CDR3 is CASSQGWSLYNEQFF. CDR3 in DNA: TGCGCCAGCAGCCAAGGGTGGAGCCTGTACAATGAGCAGTTCTTC.

The V call is TRBV9, the J call TRBJ1-3, with D uncertain. This CDR3 spans 15 amino acids. Germline values: CDR1 SGDLS, CDR2 YYNGEE. V gave up 0 bases and J gave up 4 bases, with 11 bases separating them. For the CDR3, the DNA is TGTGCCAGCAGCGTAGACTCACAGTCCGGAAACACCATATATTTT. This encodes CASSVDSQSGNTIYF.

The V call is TRBV18, the J call TRBJ1-6; 8 bases fit TRBD1. Germline V gene lookup returns CDR1 KGHSH and CDR2 LQKENI. V trimming: 3 bases; J trimming: 8 bases; junction bases outside the gene matches: 9. CDR3 size: 16 residues. This chain's CDR3 is CASSPGQVREDSPLHF. Written as DNA, the CDR3 is TGTGCCAGCTCACCGGGACAGGTTCGAGAAGATTCACCCCTCCACTTT.

V usage is TRBV4-2 and J usage is TRBJ2-2; D not certain. V lost 1 base and J lost 2, with 8 bases in between. The V gene's germline CDR1 is LGHNA and CDR2 YNFKEQ. The length of the CDR3 is 15 residues. The DNA of the CDR3 is TGTGCCAGCAGCCAAGGAACTCTTAACACCGGGGAGCTGTTTTTT. Its translation is CASSQGTLNTGELFF.

This sequence joins TRBV7-9 and TRBJ1-5; TRBD1 aligns across 10 bases. Unmatched junction bases numbered 2, after V lost 3 bases and J lost 6 bases. Germline-derived CDR1 and CDR2 are SEHNR and FQNEAQ (reference sequence). The CDR3 sequence is 14 residues long. The CDR3 DNA follows: TGTGCCAGCAGCTTGGGGACAGGGGTTCAGCCCCAGCATTTT. Amino acid sequence: CASSLGTGVQPQHF.

The chain uses TRBV7-8 and TRBJ2-3; possibly TRBD2 for D (5 bases). The germline V gene encodes CDR1 SGHVS and CDR2 FQNEAQ. The CDR3 spans 14 residues. The ends were cut back, 3 bases at V and 2 bases at J, with 9 bases in the middle. CDR3 protein: CASSFGGFTDTQYF. CDR3 DNA: TGTGCCAGCAGCTTCGGCGGGTTCACAGATACGCAGTATTTT.

This chain uses TRBV7-8 with TRBJ1-1; D perhaps matches TRBD1 (5 bases). Trimming cost V 2 bases and J 1 base, with 17 bases left between them. Per the germline V gene, CDR1 is SGHVS and CDR2 is FQNEAQ. The CDR3 runs 17 residues. The CDR3 here is CASSLQQGWVTNTEAFF. The CDR3 DNA is TGTGCCAGCAGCTTACAGCAGGGTTGGGTGACGAACACTGAAGCTTTCTTT.

This chain joins TRBV6-5 and TRBJ1-2; tentative D call: TRBD1 (5 bases). This CDR3 has 13 amino acids. Germline-derived CDR1 and CDR2 are MNHEY and SVGAGI. Trimming stripped 0 bases from V and 8 bases from J, with 10 bases between. The CDR3 coding sequence is TGTGCCAGCAGTTACTCGGGGGGGAAGGGCTACACCTTC. Amino acids: CASSYSGGKGYTF.

The rearrangement links TRBV15 to TRBJ2-5; 9 bases fit TRBD1. Germline V gene sequence: CDR1 LNHNV, CDR2 YYDKDF (reference sequence). This CDR3 has 13 amino acids. V lost 8 bases to trimming and J lost 1 base; unmatched junction nucleotides: 2. CDR3 bases: TGTGCCACCGGGACAGGGCCCCAAGAGACCCAGTACTTC. Residues: CATGTGPQETQYF. Filled out from reference TRBV15 and TRBJ2-5, the complete variable domain reads DAMVIQNPRYQVTQFGKPVTLSCSQTLNHNVMYWYQQKSSQAPKLLFHYYDKDFNNEADTPDNFQSRRPNTSFCFLDIRSPGLGDTAMYLCATGTGPQETQYFGPGTRLLVL.

This chain links TRBV4-3 with TRBJ2-6; D unresolved. Germline CDR1 reads LGHNA; CDR2 reads YSLEER. The CDR3 length is 14 residues. The germline V and J ends were trimmed by 0 bases and 3 bases, with 3 bases remaining between them. The CDR3 spells CASSQDYGANVLTF. The CDR3 DNA sequence: TGCGCCAGCAGCCAAGATTATGGGGCCAACGTCCTGACTTTC.

V and J are TRBV6-1 and TRBJ2-5; D call uncertain. The CDR3 loop spans 14 amino acids. Germline CDR1 reads MNHNS; CDR2 reads SASEGT. Trimming left V 1 base short and J 3 bases short, with 9 bases between. The CDR3 spells CASSEVAQKETQYF. Written as DNA, the CDR3 is TGTGCCAGCAGTGAAGTTGCCCAGAAAGAGACCCAGTACTTC.

The gene calls are TRBV6-1 and TRBJ2-1, with 9 bases matching TRBD2. V lost 2 bases and J lost 2; bases outside the gene matches: 7. Germline assignment: CDR1 MNHNS and CDR2 SASEGT. The CDR3 is made up of 17 amino acids. CDR3 sequence (DNA): TGTGCCAGCAGTGAAAGGTCTAGCGGGACAGCCTACAATGAGCAGTTCTTC. The encoded protein is CASSERSSGTAYNEQFF.

About this clone itself: Other DNA sequences in this sample translate to the same CDR3. The chain has TRBV7-9 and TRBJ1-2, with D unresolved. This CDR3 has 14 amino acids. Germline values: CDR1 SEHNR, CDR2 FQNEAQ (reference sequence). Trimming shortened V by 3 bases and J by 4 bases, and 12 bases separated the two germline ends. CDR3 region: CASSFGGEVYGYTF. The CDR3 coding sequence is TGTGCCAGCAGCTTCGGCGGAGAAGTCTATGGCTACACCTTC.

The J gene is TRBJ1-1, the V gene TRBV9, with D tentatively TRBD1 (6 bases). Germline loops: CDR1 SGDLS, CDR2 YYNGEE. This CDR3 spans 14 amino acids. Trimming stripped 1 base from V and 10 bases from J, with 17 bases between. The CDR3 DNA sequence: TGTGCCAGCAGCGTAAGGGACACGGCAACCGGAGCTTTCTTT. This sequence encodes CASSVRDTATGAFF. Filled out from reference TRBV9 and TRBJ1-1, the complete variable domain reads DSGVTQTPKHLITATGQRVTLRCSPRSGDLSVYWYQQSLDQGLQFLIQYYNGEERAKGNILERFSAQQFPDLHSELNLSSLELGDSALYFCASSVRDTATGAFFGQGTRLTVV.

The chain links TRBV2 to TRBJ1-2, with D perhaps matching TRBD1 (5 bases). Trimming took off 7 bases at V and 4 bases at J, with 19 bases between the two ends. There are 15 residues in the CDR3. Germline CDR1 and CDR2: SNHLY and FYNNEI. CDR3 region: CASTVGHLRGYGYTF. CDR3 coding DNA: TGTGCCAGCACTGTCGGACACCTCCGAGGCTATGGCTACACCTTC.

The J gene is TRBJ2-2, the V gene TRBV7-8; 7 bases are a match to TRBD1. The CDR3 has 14 amino acids. Trimming cost V 4 bases and J 6 bases; bases outside gene matches: 5. CDR1 is SGHVS and CDR2 is FQNEAQ in the germline V gene. The CDR3 region has the DNA TGTGCCAGCAGCTCGACAGGGCTAGCCGGGGAGCTGTTTTTT. Its translation is CASSSTGLAGELFF.

The chain joins TRBV11-2 to TRBJ2-7; tentatively, D is TRBD2 (7 bases). V dropped 6 bases and J dropped 0 bases, with 15 bases sitting between them. CDR3 length: 15 residues. Germline loops: CDR1 SGHAT, CDR2 FQNNGV. The CDR3 DNA is TGTGCCAGCAGGCCGGGGGGCCCCAGCTCCTACGAGCAGTACTTC. This sequence encodes CASRPGGPSSYEQYF.

V gene TRBV2 combines with J gene TRBJ2-7; D might be TRBD1 (6 bases). Germline lookup yields CDR1 SNHLY and CDR2 FYNNEI. V was pared by 3 bases and J by 8 bases, with 8 bases between. The CDR3 extends over 11 amino acids. For the CDR3, the DNA is TGTGCCAGCAGTGAGAGGGGGAAGCAGTACTTC. Translated, it gives CASSERGKQYF. Full variable domain (remainder filled in from reference TRBV2 and TRBJ2-7): EPEVTQTPSHQVTQMGQEVILRCVPISNHLYFYWYRQILGQKVEFLVSFYNNEISEKSEIFDDQFSVERPDGSNFTLKIRSTKLEDSAMYFCASSERGKQYFGPGTRLTVT.